This T cell receptor (beta chain) was found in a study of T cell changes during pregnancy in multiple sclerosis. The method was immunoSEQ multiplex PCR; TCRdb's version includes in-frame clones alone and lacks a portion of them. This sample has 40,000 to 60,000 clones, with approximately 92% found just once. The TCR originated in a female donor with multiple sclerosis, enrolled in a pregnancy study. Sequencing was performed on peripheral blood, taken after pregnancy.

The CDR3 is CASSELAGSYEQYF. The CDR3 DNA is TGTGCCAGCAGTGAACTAGCGGGGTCCTACGAGCAGTACTTC. V is TRBV2 and J is TRBJ2-7; 9 nucleotides match TRBD2. Germline V gene sequence: CDR1 SNHLY, CDR2 FYNNEI. The CDR3 covers 14 residues. The junction had 0 bases not matched to a gene; V was cut back by 2 bases and J by 1 base.